The rows below give T cell receptor beta chains drawn from one sample of a study of shared clonotypes between healthy human individuals. TCRdb's copy holds only in-frame clones and misses some; the assay was immunoSEQ multiplex PCR. The table has hundreds of thousands of clones, approximately 96% seen once. The sample taken for sequencing was naive CD8+ T cells sorted from blood. Receptors originate from a man aged 25 to 40 in good health. CDR3s include the opening cysteine and the closing phenylalanine or tryptophan. The D gene is left open where the match is weak. For some rows the clone size is stated as once, few or many, or as a class when expanded; others skip it.

j_call v_call clone_size d_call cdr3_aa cdr3_nt
TRBJ1-5 TRBV2 . . CASSEGPNSNQPQHF TGTGCCAGCAGTGAAGGCCCTAATAGCAATCAGCCCCAGCATTTT
TRBJ2-1 TRBV5-1 . TRBD2 CASSWTLAGEEGEQFF TGCGCCAGCAGCTGGACCCTAGCGGGAGAGGAGGGTGAGCAGTTCTTC
TRBJ2-1 TRBV27 once TRBD2 CASSSLWLAVPNEQFF TGTGCCAGCAGTTCTCTTTGGCTAGCGGTCCCAAATGAGCAGTTCTTC
TRBJ2-7 TRBV4-1 . . CASSQNTGNYEQYF TGCGCCAGCAGCCAAAACACAGGGAACTACGAGCAGTACTTC
TRBJ2-7 TRBV27 . TRBD2 CATMTGGDYEQYF TGTGCCACCATGACGGGGGGGGACTACGAGCAGTACTTC
TRBJ2-7 TRBV10-2 . TRBD2 CATNSGEAYEQYF TGCGCCACCAATAGCGGGGAAGCCTACGAGCAGTACTTC
TRBJ2-1 TRBV30 . TRBD2 CAWSGLADEQFF TGTGCCTGGAGTGGGCTAGCGGATGAGCAGTTCTTC
TRBJ2-2 TRBV29-1 . . CSVGALTTGELFF TGCAGCGTAGGGGCACTCACCACCGGGGAGCTGTTTTTT
TRBJ2-7 TRBV9 . TRBD1 CASSVEGQFYEQYF TGTGCCAGCAGCGTAGAGGGACAGTTCTACGAGCAGTACTTC
TRBJ2-1 TRBV6-5 . TRBD1 CASRQQGLGNEQFF TGTGCCAGCAGACAACAGGGGTTGGGTAATGAGCAGTTCTTC
TRBJ2-7 TRBV29-1 . . CSVRDKQYEQYF TGCAGCGTTCGGGACAAACAATACGAGCAGTACTTC
TRBJ2-1 TRBV5-1 once . CASSVGSEQFF TGCGCCAGCAGCGTGGGCTCTGAGCAGTTCTTC
TRBJ2-3 TRBV7-9 . . CASSPAEPFTDTQYF TGTGCCAGCAGCCCAGCGGAACCCTTCACAGATACGCAGTATTTT
TRBJ2-7 TRBV5-5 once . CASSLRIEGQEQYF TGTGCCAGCAGCTTGAGGATCGAAGGGCAGGAGCAGTACTTC
TRBJ2-7 TRBV10-2 . . CASSEGVGYEQYF TGCGCCAGCAGTGAGGGCGTTGGATACGAGCAGTACTTC
TRBJ2-7 TRBV6-6 . . CASTQTGYEQYF TGTGCCAGCACCCAAACGGGGTACGAGCAGTACTTC
TRBJ1-2 TRBV11-2 . . CASSQWGLSTSDGYTF TGTGCCAGCAGCCAGTGGGGGTTGAGTACTTCGGATGGCTACACCTTC
TRBJ2-7 TRBV7-9 . TRBD1 CASSSRQGSNEQYF TGTGCCAGCAGCTCAAGACAGGGGTCCAACGAGCAGTACTTC
TRBJ2-3 TRBV7-6 . . CASSPEGFRTDTQYF TGTGCCAGCAGCCCCGAGGGGTTTCGCACAGATACGCAGTATTTT
TRBJ2-7 TRBV25-1 . TRBD1 CARVHRGQRYEQYF TGTGCCAGAGTGCACAGGGGGCAAAGGTACGAGCAGTACTTC
TRBJ2-2 TRBV7-6 once TRBD1 CASSNPGGGTGELFF TGTGCCAGCAGCAACCCAGGGGGTGGGACCGGGGAGCTGTTTTTT
TRBJ2-2 TRBV28 . . CASSFAPQAPREGELFF TGTGCCAGCAGTTTCGCCCCCCAGGCGCCGAGGGAGGGGGAGCTGTTTTTT
TRBJ2-7 TRBV6-5 . . CASSYKGSFYEQYF TGTGCCAGCAGCTACAAAGGTTCTTTCTACGAGCAGTACTTC
TRBJ2-7 TRBV2 . . CASSSGEQYF TGTGCCAGCAGCTCGGGCGAGCAGTACTTC
TRBJ1-5 TRBV9 . . CASSAASEGTPNQPQHF TGTGCCAGCAGCGCCGCCTCAGAGGGGACTCCAAATCAGCCCCAGCATTTT
TRBJ2-2 TRBV15 . TRBD2 CATSRSGWLAGGPSTGELFF TGTGCCACCAGCAGATCTGGGTGGCTAGCGGGAGGGCCTAGCACCGGGGAGCTGTTTTTT
TRBJ1-1 TRBV13 . . CASSLETGLSEAFF TGTGCCAGCAGCTTGGAAACAGGGTTGTCTGAAGCTTTCTTT
TRBJ2-1 TRBV14 . . CASSQDFGGMETYNEQFF TGTGCCAGCAGCCAAGATTTCGGAGGGATGGAGACCTACAATGAGCAGTTCTTC
TRBJ2-1 TRBV27 . . CASSLVVDGLYEQFF TGTGCCAGCAGTTTGGTTGTGGACGGATTGTATGAGCAGTTCTTC
TRBJ2-3 TRBV30 . TRBD2 CAWRAGTSGADTQYF TGTGCCTGGAGAGCCGGGACTAGCGGGGCAGATACGCAGTATTTT
TRBJ1-2 TRBV4-1 once . CASSQEIGQLQYGGFYGYTF TGCGCCAGCAGCCAAGAGATAGGACAACTTCAATATGGGGGATTTTATGGCTACACCTTC
TRBJ2-3 TRBV2 . TRBD2 CASSTGTRDTDTQYF TGTGCCAGCAGCACCGGGACTAGGGATACAGATACGCAGTATTTT
TRBJ2-3 TRBV30 . TRBD2 CAWSLAGFTDTQYF TGTGCCTGGAGTTTAGCGGGGTTCACAGATACGCAGTATTTT
TRBJ2-7 TRBV10-2 . . CASSEGTSFVYEQYF TGCGCCAGCAGTGAAGGGACCTCGTTTGTCTACGAGCAGTACTTC
TRBJ2-3 TRBV7-2 . . CASSLGVGSADTQYF TGTGCCAGCAGCTTAGGGGTGGGAAGCGCAGATACGCAGTATTTT
TRBJ1-3 TRBV20-1 . . CSARGANTIYF TGCAGTGCTAGAGGCGCAAACACCATATATTTT
TRBJ1-5 TRBV10-1 . . CASSENGGYQPQHF TGCGCCAGCAGTGAAAACGGGGGGTACCAGCCCCAGCATTTT
TRBJ2-7 TRBV29-1 . . CSVVRDGYEQYF TGCAGCGTCGTCCGGGACGGCTACGAGCAGTACTTC
TRBJ1-1 TRBV2 few . CASSGTEAFF TGTGCCAGCAGTGGGACTGAAGCTTTCTTT
TRBJ2-7 TRBV7-9 . . CASSLVTGYEQYF TGTGCCAGCAGCTTAGTCACGGGATACGAGCAGTACTTC
TRBJ2-1 TRBV5-1 . . CASSLRLANEQFF TGCGCCAGCAGCTTGCGGTTGGCCAATGAGCAGTTCTTC
TRBJ1-5 TRBV6-6 . TRBD1 CASSRLRDRADQPQHF TGTGCCAGCAGTCGCCTCCGGGACAGGGCGGATCAGCCCCAGCATTTT
TRBJ2-5 TRBV5-1 . TRBD2 CASSPPGGAETQYF TGCGCCAGCAGCCCCCCGGGGGGGGCAGAGACCCAGTACTTC
TRBJ2-7 TRBV7-9 . TRBD1 CASSSLQGVVYEQYF TGTGCCAGCAGCAGCCTACAGGGGGTAGTCTACGAGCAGTACTTC
TRBJ2-3 TRBV29-1 . TRBD2 CSVVGLANTQYF TGCAGCGTTGTGGGACTAGCGAATACGCAGTATTTT
TRBJ1-1 TRBV30 . . CACNSRQFEAFF TGTGCCTGTAACTCGAGACAATTTGAAGCTTTCTTT
TRBJ2-3 TRBV29-1 . TRBD1 CSVEDRGRADTQYF TGCAGCGTTGAAGACAGGGGGCGCGCAGATACGCAGTATTTT
TRBJ1-1 TRBV7-6 . . CASSLESGTEAFF TGTGCCAGCAGCTTAGAAAGCGGCACTGAAGCTTTCTTT
TRBJ2-7 TRBV5-8 . TRBD2 CASSPGVAGSYEQYF TGTGCCAGCAGCCCGGGGGTAGCGGGCTCCTACGAGCAGTACTTC
TRBJ1-5 TRBV7-8 . . CASSLQGEGPNQPQHF TGTGCCAGCAGCTTGCAGGGTGAGGGCCCTAATCAGCCCCAGCATTTT
TRBJ1-1 TRBV27 . . CASSQRGAGAFF TGTGCCAGCAGCCAAAGGGGGGCTGGGGCTTTCTTT
TRBJ2-7 TRBV4-3 . TRBD2 CASSQEWSGRSYEQYF TGCGCCAGCAGCCAAGAATGGAGCGGGAGATCCTACGAGCAGTACTTC
TRBJ2-5 TRBV28 . . CASSLRRTQYF TGTGCCAGCAGTTTAAGAAGGACCCAGTACTTC